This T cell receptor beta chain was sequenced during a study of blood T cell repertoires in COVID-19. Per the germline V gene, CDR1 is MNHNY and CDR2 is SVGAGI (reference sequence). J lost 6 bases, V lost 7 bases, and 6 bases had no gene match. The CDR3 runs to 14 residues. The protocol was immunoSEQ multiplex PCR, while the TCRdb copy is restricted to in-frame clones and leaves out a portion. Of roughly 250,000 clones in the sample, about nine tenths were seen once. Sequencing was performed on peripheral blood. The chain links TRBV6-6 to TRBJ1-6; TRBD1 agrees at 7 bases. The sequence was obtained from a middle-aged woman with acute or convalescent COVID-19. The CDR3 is CASTEQGSNSPLHF. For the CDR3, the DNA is TGTGCCAGCACCGAACAGGGGAGTAATTCACCCCTCCACTTT.